This T cell receptor (beta chain) was recovered during a study of cytomegalovirus exposure and HLA in healthy donors. Method: immunoSEQ multiplex PCR; TCRdb's copy keeps in-frame clones and lacks some. Of about 150,000 clones listed, about 95% are singletons. Sample: PBMCs. The sequence was obtained from a man aged 18-30 years in good health and CMV-seropositive.

CDR3 sequence (DNA): TGTGCCAGCAGCTTAGCGAGGACTAGCGGACTATACGAGCAGTACTTC. It encodes CASSLARTSGLYEQYF. J is TRBJ2-7 and V is TRBV7-8; 10 nucleotides agree with TRBD2. The CDR3 consists of 16 residues. J lost 4 bases, V lost 0 bases, and 6 bases had no gene match. The germline V gene has CDR1 SGHVS and CDR2 FQNEAQ.